Here is one T cell receptor beta chain with its context. Its antigen is still unknown. This sample was included in a study of cytomegalovirus exposure and HLA in healthy donors. Vbeta (60) and Jbeta (13) primers were used in the PCR. Method: immunoSEQ multiplex PCR; TCRdb's copy keeps in-frame clones and lacks some. The table has some 190,000 clones, less than 85% seen once. Germline V gene sequence: CDR1 MNHNS, CDR2 SASEGT. This CDR3 is 15 amino acids long. J lost 1 base, V lost 5 bases, and 7 bases had no gene match. Study outcomes and limitations: V- and J-gene trimming in TCR beta was tied to a missense DCLRE1C variant by an analysis performed later. The later analysis indicated that the majority of CMV-associated TCR beta chains appeared HLA-restricted.

This chain joins TRBV6-1 and TRBJ2-7; 8 nucleotides line up with TRBD2. This receptor was obtained from a boy aged 2-9 years in good health and CMV-seronegative. The sample taken for sequencing was PBMCs. DNA for the CDR3: TGTGCCAGCAGTCCAAGACTAGCGAGTTCCTACGAGCAGTACTTC. As protein: CASSPRLASSYEQYF.